This TCR beta chain was retrieved from a study of control samples from healthy donors and cancer patients (dated by TCRdb to 2018 to 2021). V drops 0 bases and J drops 10 bases, leaving 6 bases in between. CDR3 length: 12 amino acids, cysteine to phenylalanine. Solely the CDR3 DNA is kept, with 36 bases framed from the first base. The method behind the library was the immunoSEQ multiplex PCR assay. In its TCRdb copy, this immuneACCESS table keeps in-frame sequences only and misses some clones. Where compared with another copy, unresolved V genes explain less than half of these, and the others have no known cause. The sample yields under 150,000 clones; around 87% were counted once. The ten largest clones take up around 9% of the sample. A note on this clone: Its recognized antigen is unknown. Base qualities were left out, and no much larger clone turns up one base away.

The sequencing input was blood. The V and J segments used are TRBV12-3 or TRBV12-4 and TRBJ1-4, with a weak D call of TRBD1 (5 bases match). The receptor comes from a man aged 35 to 55 in good health. At the DNA level, the sequence is TGTGCCAGCAGTTTAGCTGGGGGAAAACTGTTTTTT. Its translation reads: CASSLAGGKLFF.